These T cell receptor beta chains were read from a single sample in a study of CD8 T cells in ankylosing spondylitis. One entry per CDR3 protein, called by TCRdb with MiXCR from the 5' RACE reads. The sample consists of 200,000 or so distinct CDR3 sequences, 10% to 15% of them appearing once. The sample comprised blood, either unsorted or a sorted T cell fraction (not recorded which). The receptors here all came from a female donor with ankylosing spondylitis or in good health (not recorded which). Both conserved end residues are part of each CDR3. Each record gives: V gene, clone size, J gene, CDR3 protein. Clone size is not always given. Where it is, it says once, few, many or a class for expanded clones.

V: TRBV20-1; size: NA; J: TRBJ2-7; CDR3: CSAAQGYEQYF
V: TRBV9; size: NA; J: TRBJ1-6; CDR3: CASSVGLTSWGGGDSPLHF
V: TRBV12-3/TRBV12-4; size: many; J: TRBJ2-1; CDR3: CASSVGLANNEQFF
V: TRBV4-3; size: once; J: TRBJ1-4; CDR3: CASSHGPTNEKLFF
V: TRBV7-9; size: many; J: TRBJ2-7; CDR3: CASSLDRADEQYF
V: TRBV15; size: many; J: TRBJ2-3; CDR3: CATSREPRLAEDTDTQYF
V: TRBV11-2; size: few; J: TRBJ2-3; CDR3: CASSPGPLTDTQYF
V: TRBV7-3; size: few; J: TRBJ2-1; CDR3: CASSSGTSGRIGYNEQFF
V: TRBV12-3/TRBV12-4; size: many; J: TRBJ1-5; CDR3: CASSGTGGRQPQHF
V: TRBV30; size: many; J: TRBJ1-2; CDR3: CAWAVGGADNYGYTF
V: TRBV12-3/TRBV12-4; size: many; J: TRBJ2-4; CDR3: CASSLDRIGNIQYF